The 2 T cell receptor beta chains below all came from one sample that was sequenced in a study of CD8+ T cells in alopecia areata (dated by TCRdb to between 2017 and 2018). The time point label for this specimen denotes: baseline before oral tofacitinib. The receptor library was made with the immunoSEQ multiplex PCR assay. RNA was extracted from all samples and reverse transcribed into cDNA, which served as template for TCR sequencing. TCRdb took this table from immuneACCESS and kept in-frame rearrangements with V and J called. Such tables lack part of the clones; where checked against another copy, unresolved V genes explain under half of the gap, and the rest is unexplained. For this sample the table gives fewer than 200,000 clones, of which around 50% were detected only once. About 15% of the sample belongs to the ten largest clones. This specimen was CD4+ T cells sorted from blood, taken at week 0. These receptors all stem from a human donor with alopecia areata.

This clone was seen a handful of times. Other DNA variants within this sample encode the same CDR3. V and J are TRBV29-1 and TRBJ1-3; D not certain. Germline V CDR1 and CDR2: SQVTM, ANQGSEA. CDR3 length: 12 amino acids. Trimming stripped 4 bases from V and 4 bases from J, with 8 bases between. For the CDR3, the DNA is TGCAGCGTTGGGGGTGCAGGAAACACCATATATTTT. Encoded protein: CSVGGAGNTIYF.

The rearrangement joins TRBV29-1 to TRBJ2-3, with TRBD2 matching over 10 bases. This CDR3 contains 17 residues. The J segment lost 8 bases and the V segment lost 2 bases, leaving 16 bases of the junction unmatched. Germline values: CDR1 SQVTM, CDR2 ANQGSEA. Here the CDR3 reads CSVESASGGPAGGTQYF. CDR3 nucleotide sequence: TGCAGCGTTGAATCGGCTAGCGGGGGCCCAGCGGGAGGTACGCAGTATTTT.